The 5 T cell receptor beta chains given below trace back to one sample, sequenced in a study of cytomegalovirus exposure and HLA in healthy donors. The PCR had 60 Vbeta and 13 Jbeta primers. Measured with immunoSEQ multiplex PCR; TCRdb has only the in-frame clones, and not every one. The sample shows more than 95,000 clones, roughly three fifths of them seen only once. The sample consisted of PBMCs. Receptors originate from a man aged 55 to 69 in good health and CMV-seronegative.

This clone was detected only a few times. The chain couples TRBV28 to TRBJ2-6, with D tentatively TRBD1 (6 bases). The CDR3 has 18 residues. CDR1 and CDR2 (germline): MDHEN, SYDVKM. Trimming removed 5 bases from V and 0 bases from J, with 17 bases in between. The CDR3 DNA is TGTGCCAGCAGTACACCGACAGGTCTAATCTCTGGGGCCAACGTCCTGACTTTC. Translation: CASSTPTGLISGANVLTF.

The chain combines TRBV12-5 with TRBJ1-5; the D is unclear. Between the trimmed V and J ends, which lost 8 bases and 7 bases, there was a span of 21 bases. This CDR3 has 15 amino acids. Per germline, CDR1 LGHNT and CDR2 FRNRAP. CDR3 sequence reads: CASIDSAILGQPQHF. CDR3 nucleotides: TGTGCTAGTATCGATTCGGCCATTCTAGGCCAGCCCCAGCATTTT.

The chain recombines TRBV5-4 with TRBJ2-5; 9 bases align to TRBD2. The J call is uncertain, as TRBJ2-7 better fits the DNA end. This CDR3 has 15 amino acids. The germline gives CDR1 SGHNT, CDR2 YYREEE (reference sequence). CDR3 DNA: TGTGCCAGCAGCAAGGAGGGTAGCGGGAGACTCGAGCAGTACTTC. Protein sequence: CASSKEGSGRLEQYF.

The chain recombines TRBV5-4 with TRBJ2-3; D perhaps matches TRBD1 (6 bases). Germline V gene lookup returns CDR1 SGHNT and CDR2 YYREEE (reference sequence). The V and J ends lost 4 bases and 6 bases respectively, with 9 bases between them. The CDR3 consists of 12 residues. In DNA, the CDR3 is TGTGCCAGCAGCAGGGGGTCGGATACGCAGTATTTT. Translated, it gives CASSRGSDTQYF.

The chain links TRBV6-5 to TRBJ2-7, with 8 bases fitting TRBD1. The CDR3 spans 14 residues. Germline CDR1 and CDR2: MNHEY and SVGAGI. After removal of 5 bases from V and 4 bases from J, the junction contained 7 bases not matched to a gene. The CDR3 DNA sequence: TGTGCCAGCAGTCGAAACAGGGGGTCTTACGAGCAGTACTTC. This codes for CASSRNRGSYEQYF.